This is a list of T cell receptor beta chains from one sample in a study of shared clonotypes between healthy human individuals. Clones were sequenced by immunoSEQ multiplex PCR, and TCRdb holds only the in-frame ones, with some missing. This repertoire shows around 1.9 million clones, 85% to 95% found once; its top ten account for over 1.5%. Sample: naive CD8+ T cells from PBMCs. All receptors derive from a man between 18 and 29 years old in good health. Some clones in this sample may be carry-over from other donors' samples. The CDR3 runs from the conserved cysteine through the conserved F or W. A D gene is named only where the DNA matches it firmly. Clone size is stated in some rows and not others, as once, few, many or a class when expanded.

cdr3_length: 11; j_call: TRBJ1-1; d_call: -; v_call: TRBV4-1; clone_size: -; cdr3_nt: TGCGCCAGCAGCCAAGCCACTGAAGCTTTCTTT; cdr3_aa: CASSQATEAFF
cdr3_length: 15; j_call: TRBJ1-1; d_call: TRBD1; v_call: TRBV4-1; clone_size: -; cdr3_nt: TGCGCCAGCAGCCAAGTGGAGGGGGCGGGTACTGAAGCTTTCTTT; cdr3_aa: CASSQVEGAGTEAFF
cdr3_length: 16; j_call: TRBJ2-7; d_call: -; v_call: TRBV6-1; clone_size: -; cdr3_nt: TGTGCCAGCAGTGAAGCGCTAAAGGGCGCGGGGTACGAGCAGTACTTC; cdr3_aa: CASSEALKGAGYEQYF
cdr3_length: 14; j_call: TRBJ2-7; d_call: TRBD1; v_call: TRBV28; clone_size: -; cdr3_nt: TGTGCCAGCAGTTCTACGGGACAGACCTACGAGCAGTACTTC; cdr3_aa: CASSSTGQTYEQYF
cdr3_length: 13; j_call: TRBJ2-7; d_call: -; v_call: TRBV27; clone_size: -; cdr3_nt: TGTGCCAGCAGTCCGAGTAGCTCCTACGAGCAGTACTTC; cdr3_aa: CASSPSSSYEQYF
cdr3_length: 20; j_call: TRBJ2-5; d_call: TRBD2; v_call: TRBV29-1; clone_size: -; cdr3_nt: TGCAGCGTTGTGGGCCTAGCGGGAGGGCAAGATCGTAGATGGCAAGAGACCCAGTACTTC; cdr3_aa: CSVVGLAGGQDRRWQETQYF
cdr3_length: 18; j_call: TRBJ1-4; d_call: TRBD1; v_call: TRBV27; clone_size: -; cdr3_nt: TGTGCCAGCAGTTTTCTCGGGACAGGGGTTGCAACTAATGAAAAACTGTTTTTT; cdr3_aa: CASSFLGTGVATNEKLFF
cdr3_length: 15; j_call: TRBJ2-7; d_call: -; v_call: TRBV4-3; clone_size: -; cdr3_nt: TGCGCCAGCAGCCAAGATTCTGGACCTCTCTACGAGCAGTACTTC; cdr3_aa: CASSQDSGPLYEQYF
cdr3_length: 13; j_call: TRBJ1-2; d_call: -; v_call: TRBV7-9; clone_size: -; cdr3_nt: TGTGCCAGCAGCTTAGGAGGGGGCTATGGCTACACCTTC; cdr3_aa: CASSLGGGYGYTF
cdr3_length: 17; j_call: TRBJ1-5; d_call: -; v_call: TRBV27; clone_size: once; cdr3_nt: TGTGCCAGCAGTGCAACCAGGGCGGTGTATAGCAATCAGCCCCAGCATTTT; cdr3_aa: CASSATRAVYSNQPQHF
cdr3_length: 15; j_call: TRBJ2-3; d_call: TRBD1; v_call: TRBV27; clone_size: -; cdr3_nt: TGTGCCAGCAGTTCGGGACAGGGATTCACAGATACGCAGTATTTT; cdr3_aa: CASSSGQGFTDTQYF
cdr3_length: 13; j_call: TRBJ2-1; d_call: -; v_call: TRBV25-1; clone_size: -; cdr3_nt: TGTGCCAGCAGTGAAGGGTCAGACGGCGAGCAGTTCTTC; cdr3_aa: CASSEGSDGEQFF
cdr3_length: 13; j_call: TRBJ2-7; d_call: -; v_call: TRBV6-6; clone_size: -; cdr3_nt: TGTGCCAGCGTTGCAGGGCCCTTCTCAGAGCAGTACTTC; cdr3_aa: CASVAGPFSEQYF
cdr3_length: 15; j_call: TRBJ2-7; d_call: TRBD2; v_call: TRBV19; clone_size: -; cdr3_nt: TGTGCCAGTAGTCTAGCGGGCCACGGATCCTACGAGCAGTACTTC; cdr3_aa: CASSLAGHGSYEQYF
cdr3_length: 16; j_call: TRBJ2-1; d_call: -; v_call: TRBV11-3; clone_size: -; cdr3_nt: TGTGCCAGCAGCTCGTATGGAGGGGCGGGGTACAATGAGCAGTTCTTC; cdr3_aa: CASSSYGGAGYNEQFF
cdr3_length: 16; j_call: TRBJ1-6; d_call: -; v_call: TRBV30; clone_size: -; cdr3_nt: TGTGCCTGGAGTTACGCTGTCAGGGCCTATAATTCACCCCTCCACTTT; cdr3_aa: CAWSYAVRAYNSPLHF
cdr3_length: 15; j_call: TRBJ2-5; d_call: TRBD2; v_call: TRBV9; clone_size: -; cdr3_nt: TGTGCCAGCAGCGTAGCGGGACTAGCTAGCGAGACCCAGTACTTC; cdr3_aa: CASSVAGLASETQYF
cdr3_length: 13; j_call: TRBJ1-1; d_call: -; v_call: TRBV10-3; clone_size: -; cdr3_nt: TGTGCCATCAAGCCGGAGCTAAACACTGAAGCTTTCTTT; cdr3_aa: CAIKPELNTEAFF
cdr3_length: 16; j_call: TRBJ2-1; d_call: TRBD2; v_call: TRBV7-9; clone_size: -; cdr3_nt: TGTGCCAGCAGCATAGAAGAGCGGGAGCCCAACAATGAGCAGTTCTTC; cdr3_aa: CASSIEEREPNNEQFF
cdr3_length: 15; j_call: TRBJ1-2; d_call: -; v_call: TRBV7-9; clone_size: once; cdr3_nt: TGTGCCAGCAGCGGGGGGAGGCAGGAAAACTATGGCTACACCTTC; cdr3_aa: CASSGGRQENYGYTF
cdr3_length: 13; j_call: TRBJ2-7; d_call: TRBD1; v_call: TRBV5-1; clone_size: -; cdr3_nt: TGCGCCAGCAGCATTACAGGGGCCGACGAGCAGTACTTC; cdr3_aa: CASSITGADEQYF
cdr3_length: 15; j_call: TRBJ1-5; d_call: -; v_call: TRBV28; clone_size: -; cdr3_nt: TGTGCCAGCAGTTCCAGGGATGGGAGCAATCAGCCCCAGCATTTT; cdr3_aa: CASSSRDGSNQPQHF
cdr3_length: 14; j_call: TRBJ1-2; d_call: -; v_call: TRBV7-9; clone_size: -; cdr3_nt: TGTGCCAGCAGCTTAGAGTTTAGAAACTATGGCTACACCTTC; cdr3_aa: CASSLEFRNYGYTF
cdr3_length: 14; j_call: TRBJ2-7; d_call: -; v_call: TRBV27; clone_size: -; cdr3_nt: TGTGCCAGCAGTTTTCGGGTCTATTCCCACGAGCAGTACTTC; cdr3_aa: CASSFRVYSHEQYF
cdr3_length: 17; j_call: TRBJ2-7; d_call: TRBD2; v_call: TRBV6-1; clone_size: -; cdr3_nt: TGTGCCAGCAGTGAAGTTGGTGGAGCGGGAGGTTCCTACGAGCAGTACTTC; cdr3_aa: CASSEVGGAGGSYEQYF
cdr3_length: 15; j_call: TRBJ2-5; d_call: TRBD1; v_call: TRBV9; clone_size: once; cdr3_nt: TGTGCCAGCAGCGCAGCCGGGACAGGGGTGGGGACCCAGTACTTC; cdr3_aa: CASSAAGTGVGTQYF
cdr3_length: 20; j_call: TRBJ2-7; d_call: TRBD2; v_call: TRBV28; clone_size: -; cdr3_nt: TGTGCCAGCAGTTCGAACGCAGTACCTACTAGCGGGAGGCCCTACTACGAGCAGTACTTC; cdr3_aa: CASSSNAVPTSGRPYYEQYF
cdr3_length: 15; j_call: TRBJ1-5; d_call: -; v_call: TRBV19; clone_size: -; cdr3_nt: TGTGCCAGTAGTATAGAAACAGGGTACCATTCGCCCCAGCATTTT; cdr3_aa: CASSIETGYHSPQHF
cdr3_length: 14; j_call: TRBJ2-3; d_call: -; v_call: TRBV11-1; clone_size: once; cdr3_nt: TGTGCCAGCAGTTGGACAGCCGGCACAGATACGCAGTATTTT; cdr3_aa: CASSWTAGTDTQYF
cdr3_length: 16; j_call: TRBJ2-7; d_call: TRBD2; v_call: TRBV15; clone_size: -; cdr3_nt: TGTGCCACCAGCAGAGTGGATGGGACTAGCGCGTACGAGCAGTACTTC; cdr3_aa: CATSRVDGTSAYEQYF
cdr3_length: 12; j_call: TRBJ2-5; d_call: -; v_call: TRBV28; clone_size: -; cdr3_nt: TGTGCCAGCAGTTTTCTAGCTTTCTCCCAGTACTTC; cdr3_aa: CASSFLAFSQYF
cdr3_length: 14; j_call: TRBJ2-1; d_call: -; v_call: TRBV15; clone_size: -; cdr3_nt: TGTGCCACCAAAAGCTCCTTCCTAGGCAATGAGCAGTTCTTC; cdr3_aa: CATKSSFLGNEQFF
cdr3_length: 17; j_call: TRBJ2-7; d_call: TRBD2; v_call: TRBV4-1; clone_size: -; cdr3_nt: TGCGCCAGCAGCCAAGACGGGACTAGCGGGAGCTCTGGCGAGCAGTACTTC; cdr3_aa: CASSQDGTSGSSGEQYF
cdr3_length: 15; j_call: TRBJ2-1; d_call: TRBD2; v_call: TRBV9; clone_size: -; cdr3_nt: TGTGCCAGCAGCGGTGGACTAGGCTCCTACAATGAGCAGTTCTTC; cdr3_aa: CASSGGLGSYNEQFF
cdr3_length: 15; j_call: TRBJ1-2; d_call: TRBD1; v_call: TRBV5-4; clone_size: -; cdr3_nt: TGTGCCAGCAGCTTTTTCCGGGACAGGCGGGGAGGCTACACCTTC; cdr3_aa: CASSFFRDRRGGYTF
cdr3_length: 15; j_call: TRBJ2-3; d_call: -; v_call: TRBV7-9; clone_size: -; cdr3_nt: TGTGCCAGCAGCTCACAGGGCTCTAGCACAGATACGCAGTATTTT; cdr3_aa: CASSSQGSSTDTQYF